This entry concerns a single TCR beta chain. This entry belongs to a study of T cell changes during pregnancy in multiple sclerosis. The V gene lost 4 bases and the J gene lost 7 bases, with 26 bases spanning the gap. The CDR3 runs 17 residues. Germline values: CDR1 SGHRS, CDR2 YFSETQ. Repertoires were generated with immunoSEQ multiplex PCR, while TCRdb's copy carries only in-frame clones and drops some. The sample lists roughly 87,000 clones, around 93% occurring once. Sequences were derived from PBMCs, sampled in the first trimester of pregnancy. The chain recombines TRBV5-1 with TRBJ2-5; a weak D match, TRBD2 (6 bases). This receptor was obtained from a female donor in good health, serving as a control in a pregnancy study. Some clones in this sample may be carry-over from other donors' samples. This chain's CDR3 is CASSGIPRLPEEGTQYF. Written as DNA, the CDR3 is TGCGCCAGCAGCGGAATCCCCCGACTCCCGGAGGAGGGGACCCAGTACTTC.